This T cell receptor (beta chain) was recorded in a study of T cell responses to AZD1222 COVID-19 vaccine. Study at large: The analysis combined second doses at about 4 or about 12 weeks. Study conclusions and caveats: The donors showed a predominance of white British ancestry and of females, with possible underestimation of clonal diversity. Two doses of AZD1222 preceded a rise in Spike-specific TCR breadth and depth. Repertoire sampling occurred only after the peak T cell response.

The CDR3 is 15 amino acids. Between the trimmed V and J ends, which lost 0 bases and 4 bases, there was a span of 12 bases. Germline V gene lookup returns CDR1 KGHSY and CDR2 FQNENV. With respect to this clone: What it binds is unknown.

Generated by immunoSEQ multiplex PCR, the TCRdb table keeps only in-frame clones and is missing some. The sample consists of roughly 200,000 clones, around 88% of them appearing once. V and J are TRBV16 and TRBJ1-2, with D possibly matching TRBD1 (6 bases). The receptor was derived from an adult in good health. Here the sequenced sample was peripheral blood, taken on day 0 of AZD1222 vaccination. For the CDR3, the DNA is TGTGCCAGCAGCCAATCGGCAGGGGCCCTCTATGGCTACACCTTC. Translation gives CASSQSAGALYGYTF.